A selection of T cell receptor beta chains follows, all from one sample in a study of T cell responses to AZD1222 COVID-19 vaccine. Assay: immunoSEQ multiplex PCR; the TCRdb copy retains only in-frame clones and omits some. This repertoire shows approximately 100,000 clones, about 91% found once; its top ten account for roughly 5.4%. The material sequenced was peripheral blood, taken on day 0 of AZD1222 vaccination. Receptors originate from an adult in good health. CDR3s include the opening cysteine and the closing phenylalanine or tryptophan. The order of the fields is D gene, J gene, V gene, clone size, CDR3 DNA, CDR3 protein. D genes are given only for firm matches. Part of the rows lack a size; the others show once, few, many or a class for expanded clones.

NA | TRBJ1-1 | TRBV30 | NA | TGTGCCTGGAGTGCCAGTCTTGAAGCTTTCTTT | CAWSASLEAFF
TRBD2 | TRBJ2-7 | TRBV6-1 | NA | TGTGCCAGCAGTGAAGGTATCGGGAGGGCCCAATACGAGCAGTACTTC | CASSEGIGRAQYEQYF
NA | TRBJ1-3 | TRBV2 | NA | TGTGCCAGCAGCGCAGGGCACTACTCTGGAAACACCATATATTTT | CASSAGHYSGNTIYF
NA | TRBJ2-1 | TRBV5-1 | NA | TGCGCCAGCAGCCCTGAGCCGGACAGCTCCTACAATGAGCAGTTCTTC | CASSPEPDSSYNEQFF
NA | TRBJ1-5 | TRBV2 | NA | TGTGCCAGCAGAGGGGGAGAACAGTTATATAGCAATCAGCCCCAGCATTTT | CASRGGEQLYSNQPQHF
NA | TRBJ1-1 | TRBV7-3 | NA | TGTGCCAGCAGCCCAGGGCGGGACACTGAAGCTTTCTTT | CASSPGRDTEAFF
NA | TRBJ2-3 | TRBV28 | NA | TGTGCCAGCAGTTTACTAGCGCTTAGCACAGATACGCAGTATTTT | CASSLLALSTDTQYF
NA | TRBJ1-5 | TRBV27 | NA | TGTGCCAGCAGTTTATATAGGGGAAATCAGCCCCAGCATTTT | CASSLYRGNQPQHF
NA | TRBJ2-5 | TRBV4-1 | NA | TGCGCCAGCAGCCAAGATTTTGTAGAGACCCAGTACTTC | CASSQDFVETQYF
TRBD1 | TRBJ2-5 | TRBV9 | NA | TGTGCCAGCAGCGCCTCCGGGACAGGGATGGAGACCCAGTACTTC | CASSASGTGMETQYF
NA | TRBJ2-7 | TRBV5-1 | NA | TGCGCCAGCAGCTTGGAAGGGGGGCACGTGGCCTACGAGCAGTACTTC | CASSLEGGHVAYEQYF
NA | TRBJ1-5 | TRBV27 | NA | TGTGCCAGCAGTTTAGCAGGTTATAGCAATCAGCCCCAGCATTTT | CASSLAGYSNQPQHF
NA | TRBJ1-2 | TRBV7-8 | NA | TGTGCCAGCAGCTTACAGTGGACGGGACCTAACTATGGCTACACCTTC | CASSLQWTGPNYGYTF
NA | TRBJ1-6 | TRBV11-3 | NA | TGTGCCAGCAGCCGCGGAGGGGTCAATTCACCCCTCCACTTT | CASSRGGVNSPLHF
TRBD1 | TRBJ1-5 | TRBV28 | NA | TGTGCCAGCAGTTTATGGGCGGACAGGGAGGGCAATCAGCCCCAGCATTTT | CASSLWADREGNQPQHF
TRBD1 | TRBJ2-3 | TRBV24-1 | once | TGTGCCACCAGCCAGGACAGGGGGGTATACGCTACGCAGTATTTT | CATSQDRGVYATQYF
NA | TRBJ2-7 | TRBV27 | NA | TGTGCCAGCAGTTTATTCGGACACTACGAGCAGTACTTC | CASSLFGHYEQYF
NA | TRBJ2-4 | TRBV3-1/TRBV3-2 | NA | TGTGCCAGCAACCAAGGGGGAGCCAAAAACATTCAGTACTTC | CASNQGGAKNIQYF
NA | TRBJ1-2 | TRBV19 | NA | TGTGCCAGTAGTCGGGGCACCTCTAACTATGGCTACACCTTC | CASSRGTSNYGYTF
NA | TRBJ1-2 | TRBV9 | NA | TGTGCCAGCAGCGTAGCCTCACGCGATGGCTACACCTTC | CASSVASRDGYTF
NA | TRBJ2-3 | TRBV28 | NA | TGTGCCAGCAGTAGCACAATTTTAGATACGCAGTATTTT | CASSSTILDTQYF
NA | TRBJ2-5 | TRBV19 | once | TGTGCCAGTAGACCGGGTCCCCAAGAGACCCAGTACTTC | CASRPGPQETQYF
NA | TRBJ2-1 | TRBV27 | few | TGTGCCAGCAGTTTACCGAACAATGAGCAGTTCTTC | CASSLPNNEQFF
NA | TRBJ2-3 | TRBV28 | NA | TGTGCCAGCAGTTTCGGGAGAACAGATACGCAGTATTTT | CASSFGRTDTQYF
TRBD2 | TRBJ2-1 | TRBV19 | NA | TGTGCCAGTAGCATACTAGCGGGAGATTTAGGTGAGCAGTTCTTC | CASSILAGDLGEQFF
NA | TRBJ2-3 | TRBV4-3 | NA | TGCGCCAGCAGCCAAGAAAACACAGATACGCAGTATTTT | CASSQENTDTQYF
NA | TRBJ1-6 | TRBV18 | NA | TGTGCCAGCTCACCACCGATTGGCCCAGGACGGTATAATTCACCCCTCCACTTT | CASSPPIGPGRYNSPLHF